Listed here are 14 T cell receptor beta chains from one sample, sequenced in a study of T-cell reconstitution after alpha-beta-depleted transplantation in children. Library preparation (for TCRbeta) was performed with unique molecular identifiers. TCRdb reprocessed the PCR reads with MiXCR, giving one entry per CDR3 protein. The sample carries hundreds of thousands of distinct CDR3 sequences, under 15% recorded once. The source material was PBMCs, sampled before TCRalphabeta/CD19-depleted stem cell transplant. Source of these receptors: a girl aged 2-10 years with congenital amegakaryocytic thrombocytopenia, due to receive a stem cell transplant.

The sample holds a few counts of this clonotype. The chain has TRBV29-1 and TRBJ2-7; 8 bases are shared with TRBD1. Trimming cost V 5 bases and J 4 bases; bases outside gene matches: 13. CDR3 length equals 15 residues. Germline CDR1 SQVTM, CDR2 ANQGSEA. The CDR3 DNA follows: TGCAGCGTTTCAGATCCCGGGACAGGCCCTTACGAGCAGTACTTC. Its protein product is CSVSDPGTGPYEQYF.

CDR3 amino acids: CASSTKKTQYF. CDR3 DNA: TGTGCCAGCAGTACGAAGAAGACCCAGTACTTC. The chain is built from TRBV12-3 or TRBV12-4 and TRBJ2-5, with D uncertain. The CDR3 is 11 residues long. The V end lost 5 bases, the J end lost 6 bases, and 7 bases lay between the germline ends.

Ten or more counts support this clonotype. The chain recombines TRBV10-2 with TRBJ2-1, with TRBD1 as a possible D gene (6 bases). This CDR3 contains 15 residues. Trimming left V 5 bases short and J 4 bases short, with 15 bases between. Germline CDR1 WSHSY, CDR2 SAAADI. The CDR3 DNA is TGCGCCAGCAGTCCAGGGGTGCCGAAATACAATGAGCAGTTCTTC. It encodes CASSPGVPKYNEQFF.

The chain combines TRBV20-1 with TRBJ2-3, with a tentative D call TRBD2 (6 bases). The CDR3 runs to 10 residues. V was shortened by 3 bases and J by 10 bases, with 8 bases between the two germline ends. Germline CDR1 is DFQATT and CDR2 is SNEGSKA (reference sequence). CDR3 bases: TGCAGTGCTAGCGGGAGACCGCAGTATTTT. Protein product: CSASGRPQYF.

This clonotype was observed at least ten times. The V and J genes are TRBV10-3 and TRBJ2-3; TRBD2 might be the D (6 bases). The CDR3 covers 15 residues. V lost 3 bases and J lost 5, with 15 bases in between. CDR1 is ENHRY and CDR2 is SYGVKD in the germline V gene. The CDR3 nucleotides read TGTGCCATCAGTGATCGGAGTAGCGGAGAAGATACGCAGTATTTT. Protein product: CAISDRSSGEDTQYF.

This clonotype was counted ten times or more. The J gene is TRBJ2-2, the V gene TRBV6-4; D possibly corresponds to TRBD2 (6 bases). The V end lost 2 bases, the J end lost 2 bases, and 6 bases lay between the germline ends. There are 14 residues in the CDR3. Germline CDR1 reads MRHNA; CDR2 reads SNTAGT. The CDR3 region has the DNA TGTGCCAGCAGTGACGGGACTAACACCGGGGAGCTGTTTTTT. It codes for CASSDGTNTGELFF.

This clonotype was observed a handful of times. This chain uses TRBV20-1 with TRBJ2-1; possibly TRBD1 or TRBD2 for D (5 bases each). This CDR3 has 13 amino acids. Trimming took off 5 bases at V and 9 bases at J, with 17 bases between the two ends. The germline CDR1 and CDR2 sequences are DFQATT and SNEGSKA (reference sequence). The CDR3 DNA sequence: TGCAGTGCTCCGCCCGGGACCCAGGGTGAGCAGTTCTTC. This sequence encodes CSAPPGTQGEQFF.

The chain combines TRBV29-1 with TRBJ2-3; 11 nucleotides agree with TRBD2. The germline CDR1 and CDR2 sequences are SQVTM and ANQGSEA. The CDR3 has 13 residues. V shed 6 bases, J shed 6 bases, and the junction held 5 bases outside the gene matches. CDR3 DNA sequence: TGCAGCGTCCGACTAGCGGGATCGGATACGCAGTATTTT. This gives the protein CSVRLAGSDTQYF.

This clonotype was counted ten times or more. The CDR3 nucleotides are TGCAGTGCTAGACAGCAAGAGACCCAGTACTTC. Translated: CSARQQETQYF. The chain links TRBV20-1 to TRBJ2-5; D gene ambiguous. The CDR3 runs to 11 residues. V lost 2 bases to trimming and J lost 2 bases, with 3 bases between them. Germline assignment: CDR1 DFQATT and CDR2 SNEGSKA (reference sequence).

CDR3 in DNA: TGCAGTGCTAGAGAGACAGATCGGGGCTACACCTTC. Encoded protein: CSARETDRGYTF. V and J are TRBV20-1 and TRBJ1-2; perhaps TRBD1 as D (5 bases). CDR1 is DFQATT, CDR2 SNEGSKA, per germline (reference sequence). The CDR3 is made up of 12 amino acids. V lost 0 bases, J lost 8 bases, and 10 bases lay in between.

With respect to this clonotype: A single base separates this from a much larger clone, so it may be a read error. The CDR3 sequence: CASSSGQKAYEQYF. The CDR3 nucleotides are TGCGCCAGCAGCTCGGGACAGAAGGCCTACGAGCAGTACTTC. This chain joins TRBV5-1 and TRBJ2-7, with 7 nucleotides matching TRBD1. The germline V gene encodes CDR1 SGHRS and CDR2 YFSETQ. V dropped 3 bases and J dropped 2; count of bases not matched to a gene: 5. CDR3 length: 14 amino acids.

The DNA for the CDR3 is TGTGCTTCCCCGTGGGGGGACACTGAAGCTTTCTTT. Protein product: CASPWGDTEAFF. V gene TRBV7-3 combines with J gene TRBJ1-1, with a tentative D call TRBD1 (5 bases). This CDR3 region has 12 residues. Germline V gene sequence: CDR1 SGHTA, CDR2 FQGTGA.

This clonotype showed up many times. The V call is TRBV20-1, the J call TRBJ2-3, with a tentative D call TRBD2 (5 bases). V lost 3 bases and J lost 5, with 12 bases in between. This CDR3 contains 13 residues. Germline V gene sequence: CDR1 DFQATT, CDR2 SNEGSKA (reference sequence). CDR3 residues: CSARSKSGDTQYF. In DNA form, the CDR3 reads TGCAGTGCTAGGTCGAAAAGCGGAGATACGCAGTATTTT.

This clonotype was counted many times. V and J are TRBV5-1 and TRBJ1-2; no definite D call. V gave up 4 bases and J gave up 4 bases, with 11 bases separating them. The germline V gene encodes CDR1 SGHRS and CDR2 YFSETQ. The CDR3 totals 13 residues. The CDR3 nucleotides read TGCGCCAGCAGCCCGGACGGGGTCTATGGCTACACCTTC. Translating it yields CASSPDGVYGYTF.